This T cell receptor beta chain was identified in a study of cytomegalovirus exposure and HLA in healthy donors. Overall study findings and caveats: Later analysis demonstrated an association between a missense DCLRE1C variant and TCR beta V- and J-gene trimming.

This clone has more than one count but fewer than ten. Its antigen remains unidentified. Use of 60 Vbeta and 13 Jbeta primers characterized the PCR. Libraries were prepared by immunoSEQ multiplex PCR; TCRdb keeps only in-frame clonotypes and omits some of them. The sample has about 140,000 clones, more than 70% seen once. Germline CDR1 reads LNHDA; CDR2 reads SQIVND (reference sequence). This CDR3 is 14 amino acids long. After removal of 6 bases from V and 7 bases from J, the junction contained 8 bases not matched to a gene. The chain couples TRBV19 to TRBJ1-4; TRBD1 agrees at 7 bases. This TCR came from a male donor in good health and CMV-seropositive. Sequencing was carried out using PBMCs. CDR3 coding DNA: TGTGCCAGTAGGGCCACAGGGGATCGTGAAAAACTGTTTTTT. This translates into CASRATGDREKLFF. Looking up the rest from reference TRBV19 and TRBJ1-4 gives the full variable domain: DGGITQSPKYLFRKEGQNVTLSCEQNLNHDAMYWYRQDPGQGLRLIYYSQIVNDFQKGDIAEGYSVSREKKESFPLTVTSAQKNPTAFYLCASRATGDREKLFFGSGTQLSVL.